The clone carrying this TCR beta chain was detected only a few times. One base away lies a much larger clone, so this may be a sequencing read error. The data stem from a study of regulatory T cells in long-lasting Graves disease. Study summary: Antithyroid drugs had been given to newly diagnosed Graves' patients for under 3 months.

This CDR3 has 14 amino acids. CDR1 and CDR2 (germline): SGHNT, YENEEA. Libraries of TCR beta came from iRepertoire HTBI primers plus Arm-PCR of CDR3 regions. From the multiplex PCR reads, TCRdb called clonotypes with MiXCR, one entry per CDR3 protein. The sample includes 200,000 to 250,000 distinct CDR3 sequences, approximately 18% of them seen just once. Regarding time point: newly diagnosed GD, antithyroid drugs for less than 3 months. RNA isolated from PBMCs was used to make the TCR library. Graves' disease diagnosis relied on American Thyroid Association guidelines. This same sample was also taken into another study, of T cells in Graves' hyperthyroidism and ophthalmopathy. That paper notes: Exclusion of patients followed from uncontrolled infection, other autoimmune disease, pregnancy or lactation. The primer set for the first-round RT-PCR of the TCR CDR3 was HTBI.

J is TRBJ2-7 and V is TRBV11-3, with D perhaps given as TRBD1 or TRBD2 (5 bases each). This receptor was taken from a young woman with Graves disease. This specimen consisted of peripheral blood mononuclear cells (PBMCs), obtained at new diagnosis, from a patient treated with antithyroid drugs. The CDR3, as DNA: TGTGCCAGCAGCTCGGGACCGTCCTCCTACGGGCAGTACTTC. Translation: CASSSGPSSYGQYF.